This TCR beta chain was obtained from a study of T cell changes during pregnancy in multiple sclerosis. Profiled with immunoSEQ multiplex PCR; TCRdb holds only in-frame clones, not every one. The table lists approximately 96,000 clones, about 90% of them singletons. Deletions cut 3 bases from V and 0 bases from J, with 12 bases between. The germline V gene has CDR1 ENHRY and CDR2 SYGVKD. This CDR3 is built from 15 residues. The receptor was derived from a female donor in good health, enrolled as a control in a pregnancy study. The sequences come from peripheral blood, collected after pregnancy. The chain joins TRBV10-3 to TRBJ2-7; tentatively, D is TRBD2 (6 bases). The CDR3 region is CAISDGTEVSYEQYF. CDR3 sequence (DNA): TGTGCCATCAGTGACGGGACTGAAGTCTCCTACGAGCAGTACTTC.